The 7 T cell receptor beta chains below were found in one sample sequenced in a study of cytomegalovirus exposure and HLA in healthy donors. Use of 60 Vbeta and 13 Jbeta primers characterized the PCR. Sequencing was performed with immunoSEQ multiplex PCR; in TCRdb, only in-frame clones are kept and a portion is missing. The profile shows over 75,000 clones, about 80% of them singletons. The sequenced material came from PBMCs. These receptors were taken from a female donor in good health and CMV-seronegative.

The gene calls are TRBV6-5 and TRBJ2-7; D not resolved. This CDR3 comprises 14 residues. Trimming left V 2 bases short and J 0 bases short, with 8 bases between. Per germline, CDR1 MNHEY and CDR2 SVGAGI. The CDR3 DNA is TGTGCCAGCAGTTACCAACCGAGCTCCTACGAGCAGTACTTC. Translated: CASSYQPSSYEQYF.

This clone has only one observation. This chain connects TRBV19 to TRBJ1-2; tentative D call: TRBD1 (5 bases). V dropped 5 bases and J dropped 2 bases, with 12 bases sitting between them. CDR3 length: 14 amino acids. Germline CDR1 reads LNHDA; CDR2 reads SQIVND (reference sequence). The CDR3 sequence: CASSVSAGNYGYTF. The CDR3 nucleotides read TGTGCCAGTAGTGTCTCTGCAGGGAACTATGGCTACACCTTC.

As DNA, the CDR3 is TGTGCCAGTAGTATCTCCCTCAACACCGGGGAGCTGTTTTTT. Protein: CASSISLNTGELFF. This sequence joins TRBV19 and TRBJ2-2; no definite D call. CDR1 LNHDA and CDR2 SQIVND come from the germline V gene (reference sequence). V lost 3 bases, J lost 2 bases, and 7 bases lay in between. This CDR3 has 14 amino acids. Full variable domain (rest looked up from reference TRBV19 and TRBJ2-2): DGGITQSPKYLFRKEGQNVTLSCEQNLNHDAMYWYRQDPGQGLRLIYYSQIVNDFQKGDIAEGYSVSREKKESFPLTVTSAQKNPTAFYLCASSISLNTGELFFGEGSRLTVL.

The chain couples TRBV25-1 to TRBJ2-7; TRBD1 agrees at 9 bases. The CDR3 has 16 residues. In germline, CDR1 is MGHDK, CDR2 SYGVNS. With V trimmed by 6 bases and J by 5 bases, 14 bases remained unmatched. CDR3 sequence reads: CASSIYKGQGKNEQYF. The DNA for the CDR3 is TGTGCCAGCAGCATCTATAAGGGACAGGGTAAAAACGAGCAGTACTTC.

The chain is built from TRBV28 and TRBJ1-1; D may be TRBD1 (5 bases). V lost 11 bases and J 1 base, leaving 11 bases between the germline ends. Looked up from germline, CDR1 is MDHEN and CDR2 is SYDVKM. This CDR3 comprises 12 residues. The DNA for the CDR3 is TGTGCCGGTAGGGGCACGAACACTGAAGCTTTCTTT. This encodes CAGRGTNTEAFF.

Notes on this clone: The sample contains more than one DNA sequence encoding this CDR3. This rearrangement joins TRBV7-9 to TRBJ1-5; a weak D match, TRBD1 (5 bases). V gave up 2 bases and J gave up 4 bases, with 6 bases separating them. This CDR3 is 13 amino acids long. In germline, CDR1 is SEHNR, CDR2 FQNEAQ (reference sequence). This CDR3 is CASSLQGNQPQHF. CDR3 in DNA: TGTGCCAGCAGCTTACAGGGAAATCAGCCCCAGCATTTT.

The chain combines TRBV30 with TRBJ2-1; 7 positions agree with TRBD2. The CDR3 has 14 amino acids. V shed 4 bases, J shed 9 bases, and the junction held 12 bases outside the gene matches. Germline loops: CDR1 GTSNPN, CDR2 SVGIG (reference sequence). For the CDR3, the DNA is TGTGCCTGGAATAGTCTGGCGCCGGGAGGTGAGCAGTTCTTC. Its protein product is CAWNSLAPGGEQFF. The full variable domain, its missing parts supplied by reference TRBV30 and TRBJ2-1, is SQTIHQWPATLVQPVGSPLSLECTVEGTSNPNLYWYRQAAGRGLQLLFYSVGIGQISSEVPQNLSASRPQDRQFILSSKKLLLSDSGFYLCAWNSLAPGGEQFFGPGTRLTVL.